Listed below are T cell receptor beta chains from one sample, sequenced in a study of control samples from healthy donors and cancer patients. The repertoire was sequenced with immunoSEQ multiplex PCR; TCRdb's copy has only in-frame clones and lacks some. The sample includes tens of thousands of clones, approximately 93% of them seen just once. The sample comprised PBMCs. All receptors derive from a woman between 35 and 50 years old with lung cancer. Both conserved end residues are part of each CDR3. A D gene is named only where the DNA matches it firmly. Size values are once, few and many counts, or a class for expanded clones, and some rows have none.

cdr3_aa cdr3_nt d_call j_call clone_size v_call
CASSLGSSFTQYF TGTGCCAGCAGTTTAGGCTCTAGCTTTACGCAGTATTTT . TRBJ2-3 few TRBV12-3/TRBV12-4
CASSLGGPVYGYTF TGTGCCAGTAGCCTCGGGGGGCCCGTATATGGCTACACCTTC . TRBJ1-2 . TRBV19
CAIGTAPYEQYF TGTGCCATCGGGACAGCCCCCTACGAGCAGTACTTC TRBD1 TRBJ2-7 . TRBV2
CASRTGNTEAFF TGTGCCAGTAGGACAGGGAACACTGAAGCTTTCTTT TRBD1 TRBJ1-1 . TRBV6-5
CASSPGRASGYNEQFF TGTGCCAGCAGCCCCGGTAGAGCTAGCGGGTACAATGAGCAGTTCTTC TRBD2 TRBJ2-1 few TRBV9
CASSQPGRQNYGYTF TGTGCCAGCAGCCAACCGGGACGCCAAAACTATGGCTACACCTTC . TRBJ1-2 . TRBV14
CASSIKTAFGGGYTF TGTGCCAGTAGTATTAAGACGGCCTTTGGGGGTGGCTACACCTTC . TRBJ1-2 . TRBV19
CASMSNINTGELFF TGCGCCAGCATGAGTAACATTAACACCGGGGAGCTGTTTTTT . TRBJ2-2 . TRBV5-1
CASSLGRPEKLFF TGTGCCAGCAGCTTGGGGCGTCCGGAAAAACTGTTTTTT . TRBJ1-4 . TRBV5-6
CASSTGGTEAFF TGTGCCAGTTCGACAGGGGGCACTGAAGCTTTCTTT TRBD1 TRBJ1-1 . TRBV27
CASTPPTNTGELFF TGCGCCAGCACCCCCCCTACTAACACCGGGGAGCTGTTTTTT . TRBJ2-2 . TRBV5-1
CASSEVGWLSGYSNQPQHF TGTGCCAGCAGTGAAGTCGGGTGGTTGTCGGGATATAGCAATCAGCCCCAGCATTTT . TRBJ1-5 . TRBV6-1
CASSQALPRESLHF TGCGCCAGCAGCCAAGCCTTACCCAGGGAATCCCTCCACTTT . TRBJ1-6 . TRBV4-1
CASTPTGGIYEQYF TGTGCCAGTACTCCGACAGGGGGTATCTACGAGCAGTACTTC TRBD1 TRBJ2-7 . TRBV19
CATDTGGKTDTQYF TGTGCCACAGACACAGGGGGCAAGACAGATACGCAGTATTTT TRBD1 TRBJ2-3 . TRBV19
CASFPTQNTGELFF TGTGCCAGCTTTCCTACACAGAACACCGGGGAGCTGTTTTTT . TRBJ2-2 . TRBV6-5
CASKTDILNTEAFF TGTGCCAGCAAAACTGACATATTGAACACTGAAGCTTTCTTT . TRBJ1-1 . TRBV11-1
CASILSGGRPYEQYF TGTGCCAGCATCCTCAGCGGGGGGCGTCCCTACGAGCAGTACTTC TRBD2 TRBJ2-7 . TRBV6-5
CAAGRYTEAFF TGTGCCGCCGGGAGGTACACTGAAGCTTTCTTT . TRBJ1-1 . TRBV10-3
CAWSVGTPYGYTF TGTGCCTGGAGTGTCGGGACACCCTATGGCTACACCTTC . TRBJ1-2 . TRBV30
CASSPRQGASTFSYNEQFF TGTGCCAGCAGTCCCAGACAGGGAGCTAGTACATTCTCCTACAATGAGCAGTTCTTC TRBD1 TRBJ2-1 . TRBV27
CASNSGTGILANEKLFF TGTGCCAGCAACTCCGGGACAGGGATCTTAGCTAATGAAAAACTGTTTTTT TRBD1 TRBJ1-4 . TRBV5-5
CASSLRGTGSNQPQHF TGTGCCAGCTCACTAAGGGGGACAGGGAGCAATCAGCCCCAGCATTTT TRBD1 TRBJ1-5 . TRBV18
CASSEDGVGDEKLFF TGTGCCAGCAGTGAAGATGGGGTAGGCGATGAAAAACTGTTTTTT . TRBJ1-4 once TRBV6-1
CASSADRNNQPQHF TGTGCCAGCAGTGCCGACAGGAACAATCAGCCCCAGCATTTT . TRBJ1-5 once TRBV2